This entry lists 15 T cell receptor beta chains sequenced from one sample in a study of OX40 agonist ivuxolimab in advanced cancers. Profiling relied on immunoSEQ multiplex PCR, and the TCRdb table lists in-frame clones only, not all of them. The sample lists around 140,000 clones, just over 90% occurring once. The sample in question was CD4+ or CD8+ T cells sorted from blood, obtained in a trial of the OX40 agonist ivuxolimab. These receptors were collected from an adult with an advanced solid tumor such as melanoma, head and neck, liver or kidney cancer.

The chain employs TRBV5-4 and TRBJ2-3; possible D gene TRBD2, 6 bases. With 2 bases removed from V and 5 bases from J, the gap between germline ends came to 12 bases. The CDR3 runs to 14 residues. The germline V gene has CDR1 SGHNT and CDR2 YYREEE (reference sequence). DNA of the CDR3: TGTGCCAGCAGCTTCTCGGGAGCAGTAGATACGCAGTATTTT. Translation gives CASSFSGAVDTQYF.

The chain is built from TRBV19 and TRBJ2-1; 8 nucleotides align to TRBD1. Germline V gene lookup returns CDR1 LNHDA and CDR2 SQIVND (reference sequence). CDR3 length: 13 residues. V lost 8 bases and J lost 10; bases outside the gene matches: 10. The CDR3: CASGGQGAGEQFF. CDR3 nucleotides: TGTGCCAGTGGTGGGCAGGGGGCAGGAGAGCAGTTCTTC.

This clone appeared a few times. The chain links TRBV5-8 to TRBJ2-7, with D possibly matching TRBD1 (7 bases). With 4 bases removed from V and 6 bases from J, the gap between germline ends came to 23 bases. The V gene's germline CDR1 is SGHTS and CDR2 YDEGEE. The CDR3 length is 16 residues. The DNA of the CDR3 is TGTGCCAGCAGCCGGGGTGGAGGGGGCCCGACGTCCGAGCAGTACTTC. This translates into CASSRGGGGPTSEQYF.

The chain couples TRBV10-2 to TRBJ2-7; D may match TRBD1 or TRBD2 (6 bases each). V gave up 2 bases and J gave up 4 bases, with 12 bases separating them. The length of the CDR3 is 14 residues. The germline CDR1 and CDR2 sequences are WSHSY and SAAADI. In nucleotides, the CDR3 is TGCGCCAGCAGTGAGATGACAGGACTATACGAGCAGTACTTC. It encodes CASSEMTGLYEQYF.

As DNA, the CDR3 is TGTGCCAGCAGCTTAGCCGGCGGGAGGGTCGGGGAGCTGTTTTTT. It translates to CASSLAGGRVGELFF. The gene calls are TRBV7-9 and TRBJ2-2, with 9 bases identical to TRBD2. V shed 0 bases, J shed 7 bases, and the junction held 3 bases outside the gene matches. The germline V gene has CDR1 SEHNR and CDR2 FQNEAQ (reference sequence). The CDR3 is 15 residues long.

The CDR3 reads CASSEFRSWETQYF. As DNA, the CDR3 is TGTGCCAGCAGTGAATTCCGGTCCTGGGAGACCCAGTACTTC. The chain carries TRBV2 and TRBJ2-5; unclear D gene. The V end was cut by 2 bases, the J end by 5 bases, with 12 bases between. The CDR3 totals 14 residues. In germline, CDR1 is SNHLY, CDR2 FYNNEI.

This clone was observed a few times. The gene calls are TRBV15 and TRBJ1-2; possibly TRBD1 for D (6 bases). CDR1 and CDR2 (germline): LNHNV, YYDKDF (reference sequence). This CDR3 has 14 residues. The V end lost 4 bases, the J end lost 7 bases, and 16 bases lay between the germline ends. The CDR3: CATSTRATGVGYTF. The CDR3 DNA follows: TGTGCCACCAGCACCCGAGCGACAGGTGTTGGCTACACCTTC.

The rearrangement uses TRBV30 and TRBJ2-1; TRBD2 matches 11 bases. CDR1 GTSNPN and CDR2 SVGIG come from the germline V gene (reference sequence). V was clipped by 0 bases and J by 4 bases; unmatched bases: 2. This CDR3 region has 15 residues. CDR3 amino acids: CAWSVVAGGYNEQFF. The CDR3 nucleotides read TGTGCCTGGAGTGTCGTAGCGGGAGGGTACAATGAGCAGTTCTTC.

This rearrangement joins TRBV5-6 to TRBJ1-1; weak D call: TRBD1 (6 bases). V was clipped by 2 bases and J by 4 bases, with 15 bases between them. Germline values: CDR1 SGHDT, CDR2 YYEEEE. The CDR3 totals 15 residues. For the CDR3, the DNA is TGTGCCAGCAGCTTCGGGATAGGACAGACCACTGAAGCTTTCTTT. This gives the protein CASSFGIGQTTEAFF. The full variable domain, with the rest looked up from reference TRBV5-6 and TRBJ1-1, is DAGVTQSPTHLIKTRGQQVTLRCSPKSGHDTVSWYQQALGQGPQFIFQYYEEEERQRGNFPDRFSGHQFPNYSSELNVNALLLGDSALYLCASSFGIGQTTEAFFGQGTRLTVV.

The chain uses TRBV6-1 and TRBJ2-1; unclear D gene. The germline V and J ends were trimmed by 8 bases and 7 bases, with 18 bases remaining between them. CDR3 length: 14 residues. Germline CDR1 reads MNHNS; CDR2 reads SASEGT. Here the CDR3 DNA reads TGTGCCAGCTTAAGCCTAACGAGTGGAAATGAGCAGTTCTTC. This encodes CASLSLTSGNEQFF.

The genes are TRBV27 and TRBJ2-7; D might be TRBD2 (6 bases). In germline, CDR1 is MNHEY, CDR2 SMNVEV (reference sequence). This CDR3 is built from 15 residues. Trimming removed 5 bases at V and 3 bases at J, with 17 bases between. The CDR3 reads CASSRGGTDGYEQYF. The CDR3 nucleotides are TGTGCCAGCAGTCGGGGCGGGACGGACGGCTACGAGCAGTACTTC.

The chain carries TRBV11-3 and TRBJ1-1; D perhaps matches TRBD1 (6 bases). CDR3 length: 14 residues. Germline V lookup: CDR1 SGHNT, CDR2 YENEEA. Trimming took off 4 bases at V and 0 bases at J, with 9 bases between the two ends. The CDR3 DNA sequence: TGTGCCAGCAGCTACCAGGGGATGAACACTGAAGCTTTCTTT. Residues: CASSYQGMNTEAFF.

Only one count was recorded for this clone. The chain combines TRBV9 with TRBJ2-7, with TRBD2 matching 10 bases. J gave up 2 bases and V 1 base, and 9 bases lay outside the gene matches. CDR1 and CDR2 (germline): SGDLS, YYNGEE. The CDR3 is 17 amino acids. The CDR3 sequence: CASSVTRLAGETYEQYF. The CDR3 bases are TGTGCCAGCAGCGTAACCCGTCTAGCGGGGGAAACCTACGAGCAGTACTTC.

This rearrangement joins TRBV19 to TRBJ2-1; 10 nucleotides line up with TRBD2. CDR3 size: 17 residues. After removal of 7 bases from V and 4 bases from J, the junction contained 13 bases not matched to a gene. Germline V lookup: CDR1 LNHDA, CDR2 SQIVND (reference sequence). The chain's CDR3 is CASTRLASGSGYNEQFF. CDR3 DNA sequence: TGTGCCAGTACGCGGTTGGCTAGCGGGAGCGGTTACAATGAGCAGTTCTTC.

The chain is built from TRBV19 and TRBJ1-2; no clear D gene. Between the trimmed V and J ends, which lost 5 bases and 4 bases, there was a span of 11 bases. CDR1 and CDR2 (germline): LNHDA, SQIVND (reference sequence). CDR3 size: 13 residues. CDR3 loop: CASSVSGIYGYTF. DNA of the CDR3: TGTGCCAGTAGTGTCTCCGGAATCTATGGCTACACCTTC.